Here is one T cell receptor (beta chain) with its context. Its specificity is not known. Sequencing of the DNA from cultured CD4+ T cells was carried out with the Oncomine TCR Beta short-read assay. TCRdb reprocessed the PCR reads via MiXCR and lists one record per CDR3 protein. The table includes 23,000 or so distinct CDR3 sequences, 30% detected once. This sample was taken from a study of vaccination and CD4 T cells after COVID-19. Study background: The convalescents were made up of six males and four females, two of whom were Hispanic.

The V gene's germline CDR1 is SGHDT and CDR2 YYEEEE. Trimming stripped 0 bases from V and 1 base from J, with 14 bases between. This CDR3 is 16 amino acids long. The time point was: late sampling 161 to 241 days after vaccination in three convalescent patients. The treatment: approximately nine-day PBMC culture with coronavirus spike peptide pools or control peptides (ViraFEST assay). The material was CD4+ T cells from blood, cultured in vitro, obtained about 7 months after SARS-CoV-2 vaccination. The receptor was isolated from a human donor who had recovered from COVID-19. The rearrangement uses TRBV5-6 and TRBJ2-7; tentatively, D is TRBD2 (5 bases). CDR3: CASSLAGGSSSYEQYF. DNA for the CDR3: TGTGCCAGCAGCTTGGCGGGCGGGTCATCTTCCTACGAGCAGTACTTC.